This T cell receptor beta chain was documented in a study of T cells after yellow fever vaccination. This clonotype showed up just a few times. Each CDR3 protein is one row after TCRdb ran MiXCR on the 5' RACE reads. The repertoire has about 430,000 distinct CDR3 sequences, approximately 18% of them found once; the top ten carry over 15%. The CDR3 totals 13 residues. From germline, CDR1 is MNHEY and CDR2 SVGEGT. V was pared by 6 bases and J by 4 bases, with 12 bases between. This sequence was found in a young man who received the YFV17D yellow fever vaccine. This specimen consisted of PBMCs, obtained before the yellow fever booster vaccination. The chain recombines TRBV6-2 or TRBV6-3 with TRBJ1-1; D may be TRBD1 (6 bases). CDR3 sequence: CASRLRGATEAFF. The CDR3 DNA sequence: TGTGCCAGCAGGCTGAGGGGGGCCACTGAAGCTTTCTTT.